The source of this TCR beta chain is a study of T cell changes during pregnancy in multiple sclerosis. TCRdb keeps only in-frame clones here, not all; method: immunoSEQ multiplex PCR. The table shows about 36,000 clones, with about 91% occurring only once. The V gene lost 4 bases and the J gene lost 1 base, with 8 bases spanning the gap. CDR1 and CDR2 (germline): SGHDT, YYEEEE. The CDR3 has 13 amino acids. Source: CD8+ T cells from peripheral blood mononuclear cells, taken in the third trimester of pregnancy. V usage is TRBV5-6 and J usage is TRBJ1-1; D gene uncertain. This receptor was identified in a female donor with multiple sclerosis, enrolled in a pregnancy study. CDR3 sequence: CASSDDTNTEAFF. The DNA of the CDR3 is TGTGCCAGCAGCGATGACACGAACACTGAAGCTTTCTTT.